This TCR beta chain was retrieved from a study of cytomegalovirus exposure and HLA in healthy donors. Study-wide findings and caveats: A later analysis showed that HLA-associated TCR beta chains had undergone more clonal expansion than equally common others. Per published accounts, TCR beta sequences correctly predicted the HLA-A and HLA-B alleles of most subjects. Most observed TCR sequences were rare, whereas some public TCRs were detected in many donors.

The V and J ends lost 6 bases and 6 bases, in that order; junction bases with no gene match: 8. Germline lookup yields CDR1 SGHNT and CDR2 YYREEE (reference sequence). This CDR3 has 15 amino acids. The PCR made use of 60 Vbeta and 13 Jbeta primers. Clones were read by immunoSEQ multiplex PCR, and TCRdb kept only the in-frame ones, dropping some. The data show over 100,000 clones, roughly 69% seen once. A single count supports this clone. The antigen is undetermined. The chain carries TRBV5-4 and TRBJ2-2; 10 bases are shared with TRBD1. The source of this sequence is a human donor in good health. The sample comprised PBMCs. The CDR3 region is CASKRDRGISGELFF. The CDR3 DNA follows: TGTGCCAGCAAGCGGGACAGGGGTATATCCGGGGAGCTGTTTTTT.